This TCR beta chain stems from a study of low-dose radiotherapy and immunotherapy resistance in tumors. Study at large: Every day for four cycles from cycle 1 day 1, patients took 300 mg of oral aspirin.

With 2 bases clipped from V and 2 bases from J, the junction kept 8 bases outside the gene matches. CDR1 and CDR2 from the germline V gene are MNHEY and SMNVEV (reference sequence). CDR3 size: 17 residues. Treatment of the donors consisted of nivolumab and ipilimumab (plus aspirin, low-dose cyclophosphamide and low-dose radiotherapy). Primers used for first-strand cDNA, a TRAV- and TRBV-specific set, covered both alpha and beta chains. TCRs were amplified for 20 to 25 PCR cycles with a constant-region primer and V-primer adapter. Through in vitro transcription, the mRNA that had been isolated was amplified. From the reads, TCRdb called clonotypes with MiXCR, one entry per CDR3 protein. The table lists fewer than 10,000 distinct CDR3 sequences, around 79% of them singletons.

V usage is TRBV27 and J usage is TRBJ2-3; 9 bases are shared with TRBD2. The TCR was taken from a human donor with advanced metastatic prostate, ovarian, gallbladder or colorectal cancer (not recorded which). This table probably holds off-target reads from a library built for another chain. The CDR3 reads CASSLSLLAGPTDTQYF. CDR3 coding DNA: TGTGCCAGCAGTTTAAGTCTGCTAGCGGGACCCACAGATACGCAGTATTTT.